Below are 29 T cell receptor beta chains sequenced from a single sample in a study of beta chain features in type 1 diabetes. The antigens these receptors bind are not known. Study-level points and caveats: A moderate, significant TCRB CDR3 shortening appeared in type 1 diabetes across four CD4+ subsets.

Reverse transcribing all isolated RNA meant expressed TCRB transcripts were sequenced. Here immunoSEQ multiplex PCR was the method, and the copy in TCRdb shows in-frame clones only, minus some. The repertoire holds around 70,000 clones, 45% to 50% seen once, with 0.7% in the top ten. Sequenced: central memory CD4+ T cells from blood. The receptors come from a man aged 25 to 45 with type 1 diabetes.

The CDR3 DNA is TGTGCCAGCAGCGTAGGACAGGGTAATTCACCCCTCCACTTT. Translation gives CASSVGQGNSPLHF. V gene TRBV9 combines with J gene TRBJ1-6; 7 bases line up with TRBD1. The CDR3 has 14 residues. Germline assignment: CDR1 SGDLS and CDR2 YYNGEE. V was clipped by 0 bases and J by 6 bases; unmatched bases: 0.

V gene TRBV15 combines with J gene TRBJ1-2, with D perhaps matching TRBD1 (5 bases). Germline V gene data show CDR1 as LNHNV and CDR2 as YYDKDF (reference sequence). This CDR3 has 14 residues. Trimming removed 4 bases at V and 5 bases at J, with 14 bases between. The CDR3: CATSTGGTGYGYTF. CDR3 DNA: TGTGCCACCAGCACGGGGGGGACGGGATATGGCTACACCTTC.

This clone was detected only a few times. This sequence joins TRBV2 and TRBJ2-1; 7 positions match TRBD1. Germline V gives CDR1 SNHLY, CDR2 FYNNEI. V shed 6 bases, J shed 14 bases, and the junction held 7 bases outside the gene matches. The CDR3 consists of 11 residues. In DNA, the CDR3 is TGTGCCAGCAGGGTCCGGGACAGCGAGTTCTTC. Its translation: CASRVRDSEFF.

This clone was detected only a few times. The J gene is TRBJ2-4, the V gene TRBV5-6; 8 bases fit TRBD2. V dropped 2 bases and J dropped 3; count of bases not matched to a gene: 10. CDR3 length equals 17 residues. Germline V CDR1 and CDR2: SGHDT, YYEEEE. The DNA of the CDR3 is TGTGCCAGCAGCTTAATAAAGCGGGAGAGGGGCAAAAACATTCAGTACTTC. It yields the protein CASSLIKRERGKNIQYF.

The V and J genes are TRBV30 and TRBJ1-1; 10 nucleotides line up with TRBD1. The V and J ends lost 3 bases and 4 bases, in that order; junction bases with no gene match: 8. Per the germline V gene, CDR1 is GTSNPN and CDR2 is SVGIG (reference sequence). The CDR3 totals 15 residues. The CDR3 here is CAWSRDRGSFTEAFF. The DNA of the CDR3 is TGTGCCTGGAGCCGGGACAGGGGTTCTTTCACTGAAGCTTTCTTT.

J is TRBJ1-3 and V is TRBV6-5; TRBD1 aligns across 7 bases. Germline V gives CDR1 MNHEY, CDR2 SVGAGI. There are 14 residues in the CDR3. J lost 2 bases, V lost 5 bases, and 3 bases had no gene match. The CDR3 reads CASSRQGTGNTIYF. CDR3 in DNA: TGTGCCAGCAGTCGACAGGGCACTGGAAACACCATATATTTT.

The gene calls are TRBV5-1 and TRBJ2-2; TRBD1 matches 8 bases. V was pared by 5 bases and J by 4 bases, with 7 bases of the junction left unmatched. Germline-derived CDR1 and CDR2 are SGHRS and YFSETQ. The CDR3 is 15 residues long. CDR3 bases: TGCGCCAGCAGTATCCAGGGGGCGGGCACCGGGGAGCTGTTTTTT. Translated: CASSIQGAGTGELFF.

The chain recombines TRBV12-5 with TRBJ2-2; TRBD1 matches at 8 bases. CDR1 is LGHNT and CDR2 is FRNRAP in the germline V gene. The CDR3 is made up of 18 amino acids. V lost 2 bases, J lost 1 base, and 9 bases stayed unmatched. The CDR3 sequence is CASGLIMDGTGNTGELFF. The CDR3 nucleotides read TGTGCTAGTGGTTTGATAATGGACGGGACAGGGAACACCGGGGAGCTGTTTTTT. The full variable domain, with the rest looked up from reference TRBV12-5 and TRBJ2-2, is DARVTQTPRHKVTEMGQEVTMRCQPILGHNTVFWYRQTMMQGLELLAYFRNRAPLDDSGMPKDRFSAEMPDATLATLKIQPSEPRDSAVYFCASGLIMDGTGNTGELFFGEGSRLTVL.

The sample holds a few counts of this clone. The CDR3 bases are TGCGCCAGCAGCCTAACCCCTCCCCGGGACAATGAGCAGTTCTTC. Translation gives CASSLTPPRDNEQFF. The chain is built from TRBV4-1 and TRBJ2-1; D uncertain. CDR1 MGHRA and CDR2 YSYEKL come from the germline V gene. Trimming left V 4 bases short and J 5 bases short, with 15 bases between. The length of the CDR3 is 15 residues.

The gene calls are TRBV5-6 and TRBJ1-2, with D unresolved. CDR3 length: 13 residues. The germline CDR1 and CDR2 sequences are SGHDT and YYEEEE. Deletions cut 0 bases from V and 1 base from J, with 4 bases between. CDR3 DNA sequence: TGTGCCAGCAGCTTGGACGGTAACTATGGCTACACCTTC. It encodes CASSLDGNYGYTF.

The chain carries TRBV11-2 and TRBJ2-3; 14 nucleotides line up with TRBD2. Germline loops: CDR1 SGHAT, CDR2 FQNNGV. The V gene end was trimmed by 5 bases and the J gene end by 4 bases; junction bases not matched to a gene: 2. The CDR3 totals 15 residues. CDR3 in DNA: TGTGCCAGCAGCCCGACTAGCGGGGGGGCAGATACGCAGTATTTT. Its protein is CASSPTSGGADTQYF.

J is TRBJ2-3 and V is TRBV5-1, with 10 bases aligning to TRBD2. Germline assignment: CDR1 SGHRS and CDR2 YFSETQ. The CDR3 runs 14 residues. Trimming removed 6 bases from V and 1 base from J; junction bases left unmatched: 2. The CDR3 loop reads CASTTSGGTDTQYF. CDR3 bases: TGCGCCAGCACAACTAGCGGGGGCACAGATACGCAGTATTTT.

There are a few counts of this clone. The J gene is TRBJ2-5, the V gene TRBV27; D may be TRBD1 (6 bases). This CDR3 has 13 amino acids. Germline CDR1 is MNHEY and CDR2 is SMNVEV (reference sequence). The ends were cut back, 3 bases at V and 7 bases at J, with 12 bases in the middle. The CDR3 bases are TGTGCCAGCAGTTTGGGGGCAAGTGGGACCCAGTACTTC. This sequence encodes CASSLGASGTQYF.

The gene calls are TRBV10-3 and TRBJ2-7; TRBD2 matches 7 bases. The germline CDR1 and CDR2 sequences are ENHRY and SYGVKD. The J segment lost 4 bases and the V segment lost 2 bases, leaving 8 bases of the junction unmatched. This CDR3 region has 15 residues. The CDR3 DNA reads as TGTGCCATCAGTGAGGTGGCTAGCGGAGATTACGAGCAGTACTTC. Protein product: CAISEVASGDYEQYF.

The CDR3 is CASSKPGGRETQYF. CDR3 nucleotide sequence: TGTGCCAGCAGCAAGCCGGGAGGTAGAGAGACCCAGTACTTC. The chain combines TRBV11-2 with TRBJ2-5; 7 bases agree with TRBD2. V shed 5 bases, J shed 4 bases, and the junction held 7 bases outside the gene matches. Germline CDR1 SGHAT, CDR2 FQNNGV. The CDR3 runs to 14 residues.

In this sample, this clone turned up once. This CDR3 is CANIPSGEQETQYF. Written as DNA, the CDR3 is TGTGCCAACATCCCCTCCGGGGAACAAGAGACCCAGTACTTC. The V call is TRBV6-5, the J call TRBJ2-5; possible D gene TRBD2, 5 bases. This CDR3 is 14 amino acids long. CDR1 MNHEY and CDR2 SVGAGI come from the germline V gene. Deletions cut 10 bases from V and 2 bases from J, with 17 bases between.

CDR3 region: CASSLVGGVYNEQFF. The CDR3 bases are TGCGCCAGCAGCTTGGTAGGAGGCGTCTACAATGAGCAGTTCTTC. The chain joins TRBV5-1 to TRBJ2-1, with a weak D call TRBD2 (5 bases). Trimming shortened V by 0 bases and J by 3 bases, and 10 bases separated the two germline ends. The germline V gene encodes CDR1 SGHRS and CDR2 YFSETQ. This CDR3 has 15 amino acids. The variable domain in full, completed from reference TRBV5-1 and TRBJ2-1, reads KAGVTQTPRYLIKTRGQQVTLSCSPISGHRSVSWYQQTPGQGLQFLFEYFSETQRNKGNFPGRFSGRQFSNSRSEMNVSTLELGDSALYLCASSLVGGVYNEQFFGPGTRLTVL.

The chain combines TRBV10-2 with TRBJ1-2; D ambiguous. Germline V gene lookup returns CDR1 WSHSY and CDR2 SAAADI. The CDR3 covers 12 residues. V dropped 8 bases and J dropped 3 bases, with 10 bases sitting between them. CDR3 bases: TGCGCCAGCCGCCGGGATGACTATGGCTACACCTTC. It yields the protein CASRRDDYGYTF.

V and J are TRBV5-1 and TRBJ2-1; D not certain. Trimming cost V 3 bases and J 9 bases, with 7 bases left between them. The CDR3 covers 11 residues. CDR1 and CDR2 (germline): SGHRS, YFSETQ. This CDR3 reads CASSSDTEQFF. The CDR3 DNA is TGCGCCAGCAGCTCAGACACTGAGCAGTTCTTC.

This clone was detected a few times. The V and J genes are TRBV18 and TRBJ1-1, with no clear D. Trimming cost V 2 bases and J 4 bases, with 11 bases left between them. Germline V lookup: CDR1 KGHSH, CDR2 LQKENI. CDR3 length: 14 residues. CDR3 sequence (DNA): TGTGCCAGCTCACCATTGGCAGGTCCCACTGAAGCTTTCTTT. It yields the protein CASSPLAGPTEAFF.

This clone was counted between two and nine times. The J gene is TRBJ1-5, the V gene TRBV6-1; maybe TRBD1 (6 bases). Trimming took off 6 bases at V and 4 bases at J, with 16 bases between the two ends. CDR3 size: 15 residues. Germline V gene data show CDR1 as MNHNS and CDR2 as SASEGT. The DNA of the CDR3 is TGTGCCAGCAGCCCGGCACAGGGTAGAAATCAGCCCCAGCATTTT. Protein sequence: CASSPAQGRNQPQHF.

The chain joins TRBV19 to TRBJ2-4; 14 nucleotides agree with TRBD2. CDR3 size: 19 residues. Losses at the gene ends were 5 bases for V and 3 bases for J; bases not matched to a gene: 12. The germline gives CDR1 LNHDA, CDR2 SQIVND (reference sequence). CDR3 region: CASSLSGTSGGAIKNIQYF. As DNA, the CDR3 is TGTGCCAGTAGTCTCTCCGGGACTAGCGGGGGAGCAATCAAAAACATTCAGTACTTC.

This clone showed up just a few times. The same CDR3 arises from other DNA sequences in this sample as well. The chain has TRBV5-1 and TRBJ2-1; 9 bases map to TRBD1. CDR3 length equals 13 residues. J was trimmed by 6 bases and V by 4 bases; bases with no gene match: 2. Germline V gene data show CDR1 as SGHRS and CDR2 as YFSETQ. CDR3 in amino acids: CASSPTGGNEQFF. DNA of the CDR3: TGCGCCAGCAGCCCGACAGGGGGCAATGAGCAGTTCTTC.

This sequence joins TRBV4-1 and TRBJ1-1; D gene unclear. Trimming stripped 3 bases from V and 2 bases from J, with 16 bases between. Germline V gene lookup returns CDR1 MGHRA and CDR2 YSYEKL. CDR3 length: 16 residues. The CDR3 DNA reads TGCGCCAGCAGCCAGCACCGTGCTGAGGCAAACACTGAAGCTTTCTTT. It specifies CASSQHRAEANTEAFF.

The CDR3 DNA is TGTGCCATCAGTGACCTCAGGGTCCGGGAGACCCAGTACTTC. The encoded protein is CAISDLRVRETQYF. The J gene is TRBJ2-5, the V gene TRBV10-3; tentatively, D is TRBD1 (5 bases). CDR3 length: 14 amino acids. CDR1 is ENHRY, CDR2 SYGVKD, per germline. V lost 3 bases and J 5 bases, leaving 13 bases between the germline ends.

This clone was seen a single time. The rearrangement joins TRBV6-1 to TRBJ2-2; a weak D match, TRBD2 (6 bases). The V gene's germline CDR1 is MNHNS and CDR2 SASEGT. The CDR3 consists of 14 residues. V was shortened by 6 bases and J by 7 bases, with 15 bases between the two germline ends. CDR3 region: CASRGTATIGELFF. Here the CDR3 DNA reads TGTGCCAGCAGGGGGACTGCAACTATCGGGGAGCTGTTTTTT.

The V gene is TRBV5-1, the J gene TRBJ2-3, with D possibly matching TRBD2 (7 bases). Germline V gene lookup returns CDR1 SGHRS and CDR2 YFSETQ. The CDR3 runs 15 residues. V lost 1 base and J lost 2, with 11 bases in between. Written as DNA, the CDR3 is TGCGCCAGCAGCTTGATGGGGGGGCACACAGATACGCAGTATTTT. This encodes CASSLMGGHTDTQYF.

This clone occurred once. The junction does not match germline at one end; this may be a read error. This chain uses TRBV10-3 with TRBJ2-2, with 9 bases identical to TRBD1. This CDR3 is built from 16 residues. Per germline, CDR1 ENHRY and CDR2 SYGVKD. CDR3 amino acids: CAITTGTGHNNGELFF. The CDR3 DNA follows: TGTGCCATCACCACCGGGACAGGGCACAACAACGGGGAGCTGTTTTTT.

This chain links TRBV6-5 with TRBJ1-1; 7 bases match TRBD1. J gave up 3 bases and V 11 bases, and 9 bases lay outside the gene matches. Germline CDR1 and CDR2: MNHEY and SVGAGI. The CDR3 is made up of 13 amino acids. In DNA form, the CDR3 reads TGTGCCGTCGCCACAGGGGTTGACACTGAAGCTTTCTTT. Its protein is CAVATGVDTEAFF.